What follows is one T cell receptor (beta chain) and its context. CDR3 length: 13 residues. The J segment lost 4 bases and the V segment lost 5 bases, leaving 4 bases of the junction unmatched. This record comes from a study of blood T cells in healthy people across ages. A J-beta primer mix and a sample-barcoded 5' primer were used in a second PCR of about 7 to 12 cycles. TCRdb re-called the 5' RACE reads through MiXCR, storing one row per CDR3 protein. The sample holds around 1,000,000 distinct CDR3 sequences, under 40% seen once. This receptor was identified in a man aged 18-30 years in good health. The chain is built from TRBV12-3 or TRBV12-4 and TRBJ1-2, with 7 bases lining up with TRBD1. Material for sequencing was blood. CDR3: CASSARDSYGYTF. As DNA, the CDR3 is TGTGCCAGCAGTGCCCGGGACAGCTATGGCTACACCTTC.